This T cell receptor (beta chain) stems from a study of T cell responses to AZD1222 COVID-19 vaccine. Points from the study as a whole: Mapped onto spike, vaccine-associated CD4 TCRs spanned it and were dominant at 160-218 and 743-854. Compared with day 0, the breadth and depth of the Spike-specific TCR repertoire rose significantly after two doses of AZD1222.

CDR1 is SGHVS and CDR2 is FQNEAQ in the germline V gene. The CDR3 totals 15 residues. V lost 0 bases, J lost 5 bases, and 13 bases lay in between. Libraries were prepared by immunoSEQ multiplex PCR; TCRdb keeps only in-frame clonotypes and omits some of them. The sample holds over 120,000 clones; approximately 83% are singletons and the top ten take 7.5% to 8.5%. Notes on this clone: Its antigen is as yet unknown.

The TCR was taken from an adult in good health. The V gene is TRBV7-8, the J gene TRBJ2-5, with D perhaps TRBD1 or TRBD2 (5 bases each). The starting material was peripheral blood, obtained on day 0 of AZD1222 vaccination. The CDR3 protein is CASSLAAWGPETQYF. In DNA, the CDR3 is TGTGCCAGCAGCTTAGCGGCGTGGGGACCCGAGACCCAGTACTTC. The whole variable domain, remainder taken from reference TRBV7-8 and TRBJ2-5, is GAGVSQSPRYKVAKRGQDVALRCDPISGHVSLFWYQQALGQGPEFLTYFQNEAQLDKSGLPSDRFFAERPEGSVSTLKIQRTQQEDSAVYLCASSLAAWGPETQYFGPGTRLLVL.